What follows are 5 T cell receptor beta chains derived from one specimen sequenced in a study of tumor-infiltrating lymphocytes in primary liver carcinoma. Bulk tissue was left unsorted, and RNA and DNA were co-extracted from about 20-30 mg of it. A constant-region primer served to make TCR beta cDNA from around 500 ng total RNA. Investigators got TCR beta libraries out of three nested multiplex PCR rounds, done with slightly modified ARM-PCR. Two initial PCR rounds of about 9 cycles each paired TRBV1-TRBV30 forward primers with a C-beta reverse primer. TCRdb passed the multiplex PCR reads through MiXCR, listing each CDR3 protein once. The table records about 92,000 distinct CDR3 sequences, around 68% of them present only once. Sequenced material: tumor-adjacent normal liver tissue. The receptors were gathered from a middle-aged man with primary liver carcinoma and hepatitis B virus infection.

As regards this clonotype: This may be a read error, as it is one base from a much larger clone. V usage is TRBV4-1 and J usage is TRBJ2-7; 7 positions agree with TRBD2. Germline V gene lookup returns CDR1 MGHRA and CDR2 YSYEKL. The CDR3 runs to 17 residues. This CDR3 reads CANSQDNRAGLSYEQYF. The CDR3 DNA follows: TGCGCCAACAGCCAAGATAATCGAGCGGGACTTTCCTACGAGCAGTACTTC.

On this clonotype: A read error may account for a junction end that differs from germline. The chain uses TRBV29-1 and TRBJ2-7; TRBD1 is a possible D gene (6 bases). The CDR3 loop spans 12 amino acids. Per the germline V gene, CDR1 is SQVTM and CDR2 is ANQGSEA. The CDR3 bases are TGCAGCGGCCGGGACAACATCTACGAGCAATACTTC. It specifies CSGRDNIYEQYF.

The DNA of the CDR3 is TGTGCCAGTAGCGACGCACTCGGGTATGGCTACACCTTC. Translating gives CASSDALGYGYTF. The rearrangement uses TRBV11-2 and TRBJ1-2; D is unclear. V lost 9 bases to trimming and J lost 5 bases, with 16 bases between them. The germline V gene has CDR1 SGHAT and CDR2 FQNNGV. The CDR3 is 13 residues long.

As concerns this clonotype: This clone may be a read error of a much larger clone one base away. The V call is TRBV29-1, the J call TRBJ2-3; D is unclear. Germline-derived CDR1 and CDR2 are SQVTM and ANQGSEA. Trimming left V 8 bases short and J 6 bases short, with 9 bases between. The CDR3 totals 10 residues. The CDR3 sequence: CSSVGDTQYF. The CDR3 DNA is TGCAGCTCGGTGGGGGATACGCAGTATTTT.

For this clonotype: A much bigger clone sits one base away, suggesting this may be a read error. The chain recombines TRBV6-1 with TRBJ1-5; D ambiguous. The V end lost 6 bases, the J end lost 0 bases, and 9 bases lay between the germline ends. The CDR3 length is 14 residues. Germline CDR1 reads MNHNS; CDR2 reads SASEGT. CDR3 protein: CASRQLDSNQPQHF. The CDR3 DNA follows: TGTGCCAGCAGACAGTTAGATAGCAATCAGCCCCAGCATTTT.